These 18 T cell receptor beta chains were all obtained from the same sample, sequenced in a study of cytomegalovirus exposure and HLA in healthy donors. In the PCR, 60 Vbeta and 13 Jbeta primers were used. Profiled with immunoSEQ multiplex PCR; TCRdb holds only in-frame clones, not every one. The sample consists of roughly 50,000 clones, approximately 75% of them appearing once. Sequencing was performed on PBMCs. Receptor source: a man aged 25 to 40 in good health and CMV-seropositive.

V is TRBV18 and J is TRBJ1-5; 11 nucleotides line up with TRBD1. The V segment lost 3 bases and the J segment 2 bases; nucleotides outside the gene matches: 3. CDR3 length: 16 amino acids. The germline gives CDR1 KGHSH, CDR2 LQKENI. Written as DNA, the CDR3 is TGTGCCAGCTCACCGGGGACAGGGGGAGGCAATCAGCCCCAGCATTTT. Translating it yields CASSPGTGGGNQPQHF. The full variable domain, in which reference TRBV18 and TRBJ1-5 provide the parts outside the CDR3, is NAGVMQNPRHLVRRRGQEARLRCSPMKGHSHVYWYRQLPEEGLKFMVYLQKENIIDESGMPKERFSAEFPKEGPSILRIQQVVRGDSAAYFCASSPGTGGGNQPQHFGDGTRLSIL.

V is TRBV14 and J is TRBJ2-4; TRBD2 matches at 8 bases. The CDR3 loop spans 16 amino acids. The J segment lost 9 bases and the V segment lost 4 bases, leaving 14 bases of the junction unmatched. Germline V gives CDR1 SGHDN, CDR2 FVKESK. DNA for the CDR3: TGTGCCAGCAGCCGAGGCGGGAGGACCGGAGGGATCATTCAGTACTTC. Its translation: CASSRGGRTGGIIQYF. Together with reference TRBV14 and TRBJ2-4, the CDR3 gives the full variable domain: EAGVTQFPSHSVIEKGQTVTLRCDPISGHDNLYWYRRVMGKEIKFLLHFVKESKQDESGMPNNRFLAERTGGTYSTLKVQPAELEDSGVYFCASSRGGRTGGIIQYFGAGTRLSVL.

The CDR3 DNA sequence: TGTGCCAGCAGCGTTCAGGGGAACACTGAAGCTTTCTTT. It is translated as CASSVQGNTEAFF. This chain uses TRBV9 with TRBJ1-1, with a possible D match to TRBD1 (5 bases). Germline assignment: CDR1 SGDLS and CDR2 YYNGEE. V lost 2 bases, J lost 1 base, and 6 bases lay in between. This CDR3 is built from 13 residues. Filled out from reference TRBV9 and TRBJ1-1, the complete variable domain reads DSGVTQTPKHLITATGQRVTLRCSPRSGDLSVYWYQQSLDQGLQFLIQYYNGEERAKGNILERFSAQQFPDLHSELNLSSLELGDSALYFCASSVQGNTEAFFGQGTRLTVV.

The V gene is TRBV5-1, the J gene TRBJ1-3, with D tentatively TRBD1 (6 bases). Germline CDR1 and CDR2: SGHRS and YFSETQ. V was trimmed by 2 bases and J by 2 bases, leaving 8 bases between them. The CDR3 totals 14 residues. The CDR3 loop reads CASSFNRAGNTIYF. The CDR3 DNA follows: TGCGCCAGCAGCTTCAACAGGGCTGGAAACACCATATATTTT.

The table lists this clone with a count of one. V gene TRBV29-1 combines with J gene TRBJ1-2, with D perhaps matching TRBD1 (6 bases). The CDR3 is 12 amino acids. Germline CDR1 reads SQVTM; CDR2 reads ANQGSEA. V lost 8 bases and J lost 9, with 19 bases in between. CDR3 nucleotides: TGCAGCTCGGCGGACAGTCAGAATAGCTACACCTTC. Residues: CSSADSQNSYTF.

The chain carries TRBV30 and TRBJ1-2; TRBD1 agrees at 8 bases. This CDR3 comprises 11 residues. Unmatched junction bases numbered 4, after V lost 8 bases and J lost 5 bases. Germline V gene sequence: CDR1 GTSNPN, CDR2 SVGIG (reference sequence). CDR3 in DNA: TGTGCCCGAGGACAGGGATATGGCTACACCTTC. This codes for CARGQGYGYTF.

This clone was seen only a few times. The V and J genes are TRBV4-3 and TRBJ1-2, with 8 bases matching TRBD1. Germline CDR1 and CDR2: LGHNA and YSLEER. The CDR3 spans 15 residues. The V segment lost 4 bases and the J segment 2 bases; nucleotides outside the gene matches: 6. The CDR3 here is CASSLSGQGNYGYTF. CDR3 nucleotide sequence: TGCGCCAGCAGCCTGAGCGGACAGGGAAACTATGGCTACACCTTC.

This CDR3 is CASSYPAGLGYQPQHF. The CDR3 DNA is TGTGCCAGCAGTTACCCGGCAGGGCTTGGCTATCAGCCCCAGCATTTT. The gene calls are TRBV6-6 and TRBJ1-5; D may be TRBD1 (5 bases). Germline V CDR1 and CDR2: MNHNY, SVGAGI (reference sequence). The CDR3 runs 16 residues. V dropped 2 bases and J dropped 5 bases, with 16 bases sitting between them.

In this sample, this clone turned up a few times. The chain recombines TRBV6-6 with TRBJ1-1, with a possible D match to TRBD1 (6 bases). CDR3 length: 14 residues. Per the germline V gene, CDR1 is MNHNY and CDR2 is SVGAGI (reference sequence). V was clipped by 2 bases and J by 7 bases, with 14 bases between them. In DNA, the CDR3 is TGTGCCAGCAGTTACCTAGACAGGCGCCGTGAAGCTTTCTTT. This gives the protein CASSYLDRRREAFF.

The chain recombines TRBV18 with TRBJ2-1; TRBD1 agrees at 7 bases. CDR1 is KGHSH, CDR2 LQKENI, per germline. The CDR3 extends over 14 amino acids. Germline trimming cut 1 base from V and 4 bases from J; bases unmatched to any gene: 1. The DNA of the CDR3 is TGTGCCAGCTCACCACGGACAGGATACAATGAGCAGTTCTTC. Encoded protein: CASSPRTGYNEQFF.

The DNA of the CDR3 is TGTGCCAGCAGCTCTTACAATGAGCAGTTCTTC. Residues: CASSSYNEQFF. The chain couples TRBV13 to TRBJ2-1; D is undetermined. There are 11 residues in the CDR3. Germline V CDR1 and CDR2: PRHDT, FYEKMQ (reference sequence). V lost 4 bases and J lost 4, with 2 bases in between.

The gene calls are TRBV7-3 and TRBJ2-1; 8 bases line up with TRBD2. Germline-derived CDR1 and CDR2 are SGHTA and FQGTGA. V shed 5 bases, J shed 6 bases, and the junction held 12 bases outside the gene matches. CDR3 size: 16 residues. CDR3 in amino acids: CASSPTGGRISNEQFF. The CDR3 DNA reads TGTGCCAGCAGCCCTACGGGGGGGCGTATCAGCAATGAGCAGTTCTTC.

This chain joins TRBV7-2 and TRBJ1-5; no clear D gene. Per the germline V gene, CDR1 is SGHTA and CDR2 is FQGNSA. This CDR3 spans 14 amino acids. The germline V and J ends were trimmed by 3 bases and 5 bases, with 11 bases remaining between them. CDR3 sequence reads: CASSFIMGDQPQHF. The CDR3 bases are TGTGCCAGCAGCTTCATCATGGGCGATCAGCCCCAGCATTTT.

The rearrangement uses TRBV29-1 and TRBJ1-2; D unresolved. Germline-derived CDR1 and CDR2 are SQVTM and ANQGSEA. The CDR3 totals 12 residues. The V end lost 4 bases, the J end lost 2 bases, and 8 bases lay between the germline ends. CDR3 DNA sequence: TGCAGCGTTGGAGGGATGAACTATGGCTACACCTTC. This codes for CSVGGMNYGYTF.

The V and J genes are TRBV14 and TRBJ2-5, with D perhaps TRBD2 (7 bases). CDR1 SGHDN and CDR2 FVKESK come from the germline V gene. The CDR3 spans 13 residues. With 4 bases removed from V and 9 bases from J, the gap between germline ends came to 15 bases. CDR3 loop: CASSPGGRVPQYF. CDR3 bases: TGTGCCAGCAGCCCGGGGGGCAGGGTTCCCCAGTACTTC. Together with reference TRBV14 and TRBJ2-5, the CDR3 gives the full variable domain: EAGVTQFPSHSVIEKGQTVTLRCDPISGHDNLYWYRRVMGKEIKFLLHFVKESKQDESGMPNNRFLAERTGGTYSTLKVQPAELEDSGVYFCASSPGGRVPQYFGPGTRLLVL.

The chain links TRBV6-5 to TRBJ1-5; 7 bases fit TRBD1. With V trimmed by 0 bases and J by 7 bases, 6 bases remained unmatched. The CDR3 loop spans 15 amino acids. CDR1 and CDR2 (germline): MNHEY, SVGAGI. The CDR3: CASSYSMTGSQPQHF. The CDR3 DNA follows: TGTGCCAGCAGTTACTCGATGACAGGGAGCCAGCCCCAGCATTTT.

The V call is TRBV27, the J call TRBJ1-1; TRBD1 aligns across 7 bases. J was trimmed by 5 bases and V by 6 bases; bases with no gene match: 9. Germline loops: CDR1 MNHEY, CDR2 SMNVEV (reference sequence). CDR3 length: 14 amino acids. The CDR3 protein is CASRITGVGTEAFF. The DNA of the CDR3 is TGTGCCAGCAGGATTACAGGGGTTGGGACTGAAGCTTTCTTT.

CDR3 nucleotide sequence: TGTGCCAGCAGCGCCGGGACAGGGTACACTGAAGCTTTCTTT. Translation: CASSAGTGYTEAFF. The chain has TRBV7-9 and TRBJ1-1; 9 nucleotides match TRBD1. The germline V gene encodes CDR1 SEHNR and CDR2 FQNEAQ (reference sequence). J lost 3 bases, V lost 5 bases, and 4 bases had no gene match. The CDR3 consists of 14 residues.